The clone carrying this TCR beta chain was picked up a small number of times. In the original workflow: The assay estimated nucleated cells by amplifying reference gene primers. Some clones are missing from TCRdb's copy, which holds only in-frame ones; the method was immunoSEQ multiplex PCR. V, J and clone size were drawn from that table, and D and trimming were deduced from the DNA. The profile shows about 500,000 clones, roughly 87% of them singletons. This specimen comes from a study of blood T cell repertoires in COVID-19. Germline CDR1 SGHDN, CDR2 FVKESK. The V gene lost 0 bases and the J gene lost 1 base, with 15 bases spanning the gap. The CDR3 totals 17 residues.

The chain recombines TRBV14 with TRBJ1-2; possibly TRBD1 for D (6 bases). This receptor was taken from a woman younger than 35 who had recovered from COVID-19. Input material: PBMCs or T cells enriched from blood (not recorded which). The CDR3 coding sequence is TGTGCCAGCAGCCAAGATGCAGGGGCGATGGGTAACTATGGCTACACCTTC. Translation: CASSQDAGAMGNYGYTF.